The T cell receptor (beta chain) described here comes from a study of blood T cell repertoires in COVID-19. Study-level information: Acute-phase and convalescent COVID-19 samples originated in the United States, Italy and Spain. PBMCs, B-cell-depleted T cells, or T cells were the source of the cDNA or gDNA that made up the material.

Germline V gene data show CDR1 as MRHNA and CDR2 as SNTAGT. The CDR3 sequence is 14 residues long. V was pared by 6 bases and J by 3 bases, with 12 bases between. Data came from immunoSEQ multiplex PCR; TCRdb stores just in-frame clones and leaves some out. The sample contains about 110,000 clones, 88% of which appear only once. The chain combines TRBV6-4 with TRBJ1-5; D perhaps matches TRBD1 (5 bases). This sequence originates from a woman in her forties or fifties with acute or convalescent COVID-19. The sequenced sample was peripheral blood. For the CDR3, the DNA is TGTGCCAGCAGCGCCGACAGCGCCAATCAGCCCCAGCATTTT. Its protein product is CASSADSANQPQHF.